The 25 T cell receptor beta chains presented below share a single source sample, sequenced in a study of identical twins. A single record per CDR3 protein comes from TCRdb applying MiXCR to the 5' RACE reads. The data contain a few hundred thousand distinct CDR3 sequences, less than 20% of them seen just once; the ten biggest clones take up roughly an eighth. Source material: naive T cells sorted from blood. The receptors here all came from a man aged 50 to 60 in good health.

At least ten counts were recorded for this clonotype. This chain connects TRBV7-2 to TRBJ2-1; D unclear. Germline CDR1 is SGHTA and CDR2 is FQGNSA. This CDR3 is built from 14 residues. The V gene lost 2 bases and the J gene lost 8 bases, with 13 bases spanning the gap. The CDR3 is CASSLWPRRDEQFF. In DNA form, the CDR3 reads TGTGCCAGCAGCTTATGGCCCCGACGCGATGAGCAGTTCTTC.

The V gene is TRBV4-1, the J gene TRBJ1-5; perhaps TRBD1 as D (5 bases). This CDR3 is 14 amino acids long. The V end was cut by 1 base, the J end by 4 bases, with 8 bases between. From germline, CDR1 is MGHRA and CDR2 YSYEKL. The CDR3 sequence: CASSQVRQNQPQHF. The CDR3 coding sequence is TGCGCCAGCAGCCAAGTGAGACAGAATCAGCCCCAGCATTTT.

The rearrangement uses TRBV5-1 and TRBJ2-3; no clear D gene. This CDR3 is built from 13 residues. The germline V gene has CDR1 SGHRS and CDR2 YFSETQ. The germline V and J ends were trimmed by 5 bases and 0 bases, with 7 bases remaining between them. The CDR3 loop is CASRGHSTDTQYF. The CDR3 nucleotides read TGCGCCAGCAGAGGCCACAGCACAGATACGCAGTATTTT.

This clonotype was picked up many times. The chain uses TRBV6-8 and TRBJ2-7; D possibly corresponds to TRBD1 (5 bases). Germline lookup yields CDR1 MNHGY and CDR2 SAAAGT. Trimming took off 6 bases at V and 4 bases at J, with 25 bases between the two ends. This CDR3 is 17 amino acids long. The CDR3 DNA sequence: TGTGCCAGCAGATTTTGGTGCGTAGGGTTTGGGGCGTACGAGCAGTACTTC. Protein sequence: CASRFWCVGFGAYEQYF.

This clonotype was observed at least ten times. The chain joins TRBV7-9 to TRBJ1-2, with 8 bases fitting TRBD1. The V gene end was trimmed by 4 bases and the J gene end by 13 bases; junction bases not matched to a gene: 14. This CDR3 has 14 residues. The germline gives CDR1 SEHNR, CDR2 FQNEAQ (reference sequence). CDR3 amino acids: CASSSDRGHIRITF. The CDR3 nucleotides are TGTGCCAGCAGCTCCGACAGGGGACACATTAGAATCACCTTC.

This clonotype showed up many times. V is TRBV6-2 or TRBV6-3 and J is TRBJ2-3, with 8 positions matching TRBD2. The V gene end was trimmed by 2 bases and the J gene end by 2 bases; junction bases not matched to a gene: 6. The CDR3 extends over 16 amino acids. Germline values: CDR1 MNHEY, CDR2 SVGEGT. The CDR3 region has the DNA TGTGCCAGCAGTTACCTCGGGGGGGCCCCCACAGATACGCAGTATTTT. This codes for CASSYLGGAPTDTQYF.

This clonotype was recorded many times. The rearrangement joins TRBV30 to TRBJ2-3; D gene uncertain. Germline V gene lookup returns CDR1 GTSNPN and CDR2 SVGIG (reference sequence). Trimming shortened V by 2 bases and J by 6 bases, and 9 bases separated the two germline ends. The CDR3 has 12 residues. CDR3 residues: CAWSLSWDTQYF. The CDR3, as DNA: TGTGCCTGGAGTCTCTCTTGGGATACGCAGTATTTT.

The chain combines TRBV4-3 with TRBJ2-1; 7 bases agree with TRBD1. J gave up 4 bases and V 2 bases, and 8 bases lay outside the gene matches. Germline CDR1 LGHNA, CDR2 YSLEER. The CDR3 spans 16 residues. The CDR3 region has the DNA TGCGCCAGCAGCCAAAACTGGGACAGCATATACAATGAGCAGTTCTTC. Translation: CASSQNWDSIYNEQFF.

The chain is built from TRBV27 and TRBJ2-3; TRBD1 aligns across 9 bases. The CDR3 has 14 amino acids. Per the germline V gene, CDR1 is MNHEY and CDR2 is SMNVEV (reference sequence). With 5 bases clipped from V and 4 bases from J, the junction kept 4 bases outside the gene matches. CDR3 nucleotide sequence: TGTGCCAGCAGTACAGGGGGCGGCGCAGATACGCAGTATTTT. Protein product: CASSTGGGADTQYF.

This chain joins TRBV7-6 and TRBJ1-1, with D unresolved. From germline, CDR1 is SGHVS and CDR2 FNYEAQ. The CDR3 is 14 residues long. V lost 0 bases, J lost 1 base, and 6 bases lay in between. The CDR3 nucleotides are TGTGCCAGCAGCTTAGCGCGGACGAACACTGAAGCTTTCTTT. Translation: CASSLARTNTEAFF.

The V and J genes are TRBV6-2 or TRBV6-3 and TRBJ2-5; a possible D gene is TRBD1 (5 bases). This CDR3 region has 13 residues. Germline V gene lookup returns CDR1 MNHEY and CDR2 SVGEGT. Trimming shortened V by 6 bases and J by 5 bases, and 13 bases separated the two germline ends. The CDR3 reads CASRPGSLETQYF. The CDR3 nucleotides are TGTGCCAGCAGGCCAGGGTCTTTGGAGACCCAGTACTTC.

V usage is TRBV5-6 and J usage is TRBJ2-7; D possibly uses TRBD1 or TRBD2 (5 bases each). The V gene lost 2 bases and the J gene lost 3 bases, with 12 bases spanning the gap. CDR3 size: 14 residues. Germline CDR1 and CDR2: SGHDT and YYEEEE. The CDR3: CASSFGPGSYEQYF. The DNA for the CDR3 is TGTGCCAGCAGCTTTGGTCCAGGGAGCTACGAGCAGTACTTC.

This clonotype was seen at least ten times. The CDR3 protein is CASRATRNPSNQPQHF. For the CDR3, the DNA is TGTGCCAGCAGAGCAACCAGGAATCCTAGCAATCAGCCCCAGCATTTT. The rearrangement uses TRBV6-1 and TRBJ1-5; D is ambiguous. Germline loops: CDR1 MNHNS, CDR2 SASEGT. V lost 6 bases and J lost 0, with 15 bases in between. This CDR3 has 16 amino acids.

This clonotype has more than one count but fewer than ten. V usage is TRBV29-1 and J usage is TRBJ1-1; D is perhaps TRBD1 (5 bases). Trimming left V 6 bases short and J 5 bases short, with 16 bases between. The CDR3 sequence is 13 residues long. CDR1 is SQVTM and CDR2 is ANQGSEA in the germline V gene. This CDR3 reads CSVGGAPATEAFF. CDR3 nucleotides: TGCAGCGTGGGAGGGGCACCCGCAACTGAAGCTTTCTTT.

The chain recombines TRBV13 with TRBJ2-1, with 9 bases identical to TRBD1. This CDR3 is 16 amino acids long. Per germline, CDR1 PRHDT and CDR2 FYEKMQ (reference sequence). Germline trimming cut 2 bases from V and 5 bases from J; bases unmatched to any gene: 7. This CDR3 is CASSLQGQGRDNEQFF. CDR3 in DNA: TGTGCCAGCAGCTTACAGGGACAGGGACGGGACAATGAGCAGTTCTTC.

This sequence joins TRBV12-5 and TRBJ2-1, with TRBD2 matching over 7 bases. This CDR3 spans 12 amino acids. The germline gives CDR1 LGHNT, CDR2 FRNRAP. With 7 bases clipped from V and 7 bases from J, the junction kept 4 bases outside the gene matches. The CDR3 DNA sequence: TGTGCTAGTGCGCGGGAGAGGAATGAGCAGTTCTTC. Its translation: CASARERNEQFF.

The rearrangement joins TRBV5-1 to TRBJ2-7, with D unclear. Between the trimmed V and J ends, which lost 0 bases and 2 bases, there was a span of 12 bases. CDR1 SGHRS and CDR2 YFSETQ come from the germline V gene. This CDR3 spans 15 amino acids. The CDR3 nucleotides are TGCGCCAGCAGCTTGGCAGACCATCACCCCTACGAGCAGTACTTC. Its protein is CASSLADHHPYEQYF.

This clonotype has a count of ten or more. The chain joins TRBV12-3 or TRBV12-4 to TRBJ1-1; maybe TRBD1 (5 bases). Trimming removed 7 bases from V and 4 bases from J, with 16 bases in between. The CDR3 has 14 residues. CDR3 sequence (DNA): TGTGCCAGCACCACCTCGGCAGGGAGCACTGAAGCTTTCTTT. Translation: CASTTSAGSTEAFF.

The sample holds many counts of this clonotype. The chain couples TRBV6-1 to TRBJ2-5; TRBD1 agrees at 7 bases. CDR1 and CDR2 from the germline V gene are MNHNS and SASEGT. J gave up 4 bases and V 2 bases, and 4 bases lay outside the gene matches. The CDR3 spans 14 residues. The CDR3 loop reads CASSERGRGETQYF. The CDR3 coding sequence is TGTGCCAGCAGTGAAAGGGGGCGCGGAGAGACCCAGTACTTC.

Only a few counts were recorded for this clonotype. The genes are TRBV7-9 and TRBJ1-1; the D gene is possibly TRBD1 (6 bases). This CDR3 is built from 15 residues. Germline lookup yields CDR1 SEHNR and CDR2 FQNEAQ (reference sequence). The V end lost 5 bases, the J end lost 3 bases, and 16 bases lay between the germline ends. CDR3 DNA sequence: TGTGCCAGCAGCCTAAGACAGGCCTTGGACACTGAAGCTTTCTTT. This sequence encodes CASSLRQALDTEAFF. Supplemented by reference TRBV7-9 and TRBJ1-1, the full variable domain reads DTGVSQNPRHKITKRGQNVTFRCDPISEHNRLYWYRQTLGQGPEFLTYFQNEAQLEKSRLLSDRFSAERPKGSFSTLEIQRTEQGDSAMYLCASSLRQALDTEAFFGQGTRLTVV.

The chain recombines TRBV11-1 with TRBJ2-3; TRBD2 might be the D (6 bases). The germline gives CDR1 SGHAT, CDR2 FQDESV (reference sequence). The CDR3 totals 17 residues. The V end was cut by 2 bases, the J end by 0 bases, with 15 bases between. DNA of the CDR3: TGTGCCAGCAGCTTAAGTGCCGGAGGGTTTAGCACAGATACGCAGTATTTT. It encodes CASSLSAGGFSTDTQYF. The full variable domain, its missing parts supplied by reference TRBV11-1 and TRBJ2-3, is EAEVAQSPRYKITEKSQAVAFWCDPISGHATLYWYRQILGQGPELLVQFQDESVVDDSQLPKDRFSAERLKGVDSTLKIQPAELGDSAMYLCASSLSAGGFSTDTQYFGPGTRLTVL.

The CDR3 sequence is CSARDGGSSNQPQHF. In DNA, the CDR3 is TGCAGTGCTAGAGATGGCGGCAGCAGCAATCAGCCCCAGCATTTT. The genes are TRBV20-1 and TRBJ1-5; D not certain. CDR1 DFQATT and CDR2 SNEGSKA come from the germline V gene (reference sequence). V lost 0 bases and J 1 base, leaving 10 bases between the germline ends. The CDR3 consists of 15 residues.

In this sample, this clonotype turned up many times. This sequence joins TRBV6-1 and TRBJ2-5, with TRBD2 as a possible D gene (6 bases). Germline V gene sequence: CDR1 MNHNS, CDR2 SASEGT. Trimming removed 6 bases from V and 2 bases from J, with 13 bases in between. The CDR3 is 14 amino acids. CDR3 amino acids: CASSRRGGQETQYF. As DNA, the CDR3 is TGTGCCAGCAGCCGCCGTGGGGGGCAAGAGACCCAGTACTTC.

This clonotype was picked up many times. CDR3 nucleotides: TGTGCCAGCAGCCAAAGGGAGAACGGCCGACGCACCTTC. This encodes CASSQRENGRRTF. The chain employs TRBV4-2 and TRBJ1-2; no reliable D call. CDR3 size: 13 residues. The germline V and J ends were trimmed by 2 bases and 13 bases, with 17 bases remaining between them. CDR1 and CDR2 (germline): LGHNA, YNFKEQ.

This clonotype has more than one count but fewer than ten. The chain is built from TRBV20-1 and TRBJ2-7; tentative D call: TRBD2 (10 bases). Germline values: CDR1 DFQATT, CDR2 SNEGSKA (reference sequence). V was pared by 3 bases and J by 3 bases, with 24 bases between. This CDR3 region has 17 residues. In DNA, the CDR3 is TGCAGTGCTAGCGGACAGGGGCTACTAGCGGGGAACTACGAGCAGTACTTC. The encoded protein is CSASGQGLLAGNYEQYF.